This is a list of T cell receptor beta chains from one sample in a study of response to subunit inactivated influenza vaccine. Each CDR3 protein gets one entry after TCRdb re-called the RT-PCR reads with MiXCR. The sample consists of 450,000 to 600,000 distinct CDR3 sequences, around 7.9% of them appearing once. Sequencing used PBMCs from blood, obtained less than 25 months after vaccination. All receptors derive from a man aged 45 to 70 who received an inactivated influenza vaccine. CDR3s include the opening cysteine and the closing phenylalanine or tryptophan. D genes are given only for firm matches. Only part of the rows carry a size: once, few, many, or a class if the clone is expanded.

DNA: TGCAGTGCTAGAGCTACAGGGTCCCAAGAGACCCAGTACTTC
CDR3: CSARATGSQETQYF
D: .
size: .
V: TRBV20-1
J: TRBJ2-5

DNA: TGCAGTGCTAGAAGAGTTAGCAGAGACCCCTACGAGCAGTACTTC
CDR3: CSARRVSRDPYEQYF
D: .
size: .
V: TRBV20-1
J: TRBJ2-7

DNA: TGTGCCAGCTGCAGACAGGGAATCACTGAAGCTTTCTTT
CDR3: CASCRQGITEAFF
D: TRBD1
size: .
V: TRBV3-1
J: TRBJ1-1

DNA: TGTGCCATCAGTGAAGGGGAGGGGACAGAAAATACGCAGTATTTT
CDR3: CAISEGEGTENTQYF
D: .
size: few
V: TRBV10-3
J: TRBJ2-3

DNA: TGTGCCAGCAGCGCAGGGATCTACGAGCAGTACTTC
CDR3: CASSAGIYEQYF
D: .
size: few
V: TRBV7-2
J: TRBJ2-7

DNA: TGCAGTGCTAGAGGACTAGCGGGGCGAGGGTCGGAGACCCAGTACTTC
CDR3: CSARGLAGRGSETQYF
D: TRBD2
size: many
V: TRBV20-1
J: TRBJ2-5

DNA: TGTGCCAGCAGTTTCCCCCCGGGGGGCTACACCTTC
CDR3: CASSFPPGGYTF
D: .
size: few
V: TRBV28
J: TRBJ1-2

DNA: TGTGCCAGCAGCTTAGTATGGGGAGGGGCGGTCTACAATGAGCAGTTCTTC
CDR3: CASSLVWGGAVYNEQFF
D: TRBD2
size: .
V: TRBV11-2
J: TRBJ2-1

DNA: TGCGCCACGGCCCCCGGGACTAGCGGGTTCCCCACCGGGGAGCTGTTTTTT
CDR3: CATAPGTSGFPTGELFF
D: TRBD2
size: few
V: TRBV5-1
J: TRBJ2-2

DNA: TGTGCCACCTTGGGGGGGGCCTCCACCGGGGAGCTGTTTTTT
CDR3: CATLGGASTGELFF
D: .
size: few
V: TRBV6-1
J: TRBJ2-2

DNA: TGTGCCAGCAGGCCGCGTCCGGGACATCGCAACCGGCGTAACACCGGGGAGCTGTTTTTT
CDR3: CASRPRPGHRNRRNTGELFF
D: .
size: many
V: TRBV7-9
J: TRBJ2-2

DNA: TGTGCCAGCAGGCAGGGCCCGGCTGGGGAGCTGTTTTTT
CDR3: CASRQGPAGELFF
D: .
size: .
V: TRBV6-1
J: TRBJ2-2

DNA: TGCGCCAGCAGCTTGGCTGGGGGCTTGTACACTGAAGCTTTCTTT
CDR3: CASSLAGGLYTEAFF
D: .
size: few
V: TRBV5-1
J: TRBJ1-1

DNA: TGCAGTGCTCACCCCACCTTTAGCGGGAGGGCCGTTGAGACCCAGTACTTC
CDR3: CSAHPTFSGRAVETQYF
D: TRBD2
size: few
V: TRBV20-1
J: TRBJ2-5

DNA: TGTGCCAGCAGCGCGGGACAGTTTCAAGAGACCCAGTACTTC
CDR3: CASSAGQFQETQYF
D: .
size: .
V: TRBV7-9
J: TRBJ2-5